The TCR beta chain under discussion was sequenced for a study of graft-versus-host responses after intestinal transplantation (dated by TCRdb to the early 2020s). Regarding the research as a whole: The transplants that recipients got were multivisceral, liver-intestinal, or isolated intestinal. Of the 20 to 25 intestinal transplant recipients enrolled in the cohort, one of whom was a retransplant, a few patients without pretransplant specimens were excluded. To identify alloreactive clones, pre-transplant mixed lymphocyte reaction products were sequenced and compared with unstimulated pre-transplant donor and recipient T cells. Instead of going to the commercial service, samples from a few later patients were sequenced in-house on an Illumina MiSeq and processed with MiXCR. Donor T cell macrochimerism was defined as a peak of at least 4% donor T cells among recipient peripheral blood mononuclear cells. All recipients received anti-thymocyte globulin induction followed by maintenance tacrolimus and steroids for 3 to 4 years. Bulk TCR-beta CDR3 sequencing was used to track graft-versus-host and host-versus-graft alloreactive T cell clones in the graft, circulation and bone marrow after intestinal transplantation. Findings and caveats that apply to the study as a whole: High GvH to HvG T cell clonal ratios were observed in the allografts of patients with donor T cell macrochimerism. GvH clones were detected in recipient bone marrow, and some appeared earlier in ileal mucosa or blood, consistent with an intestinal mucosal origin. Early after transplant, peak levels of circulating GvH clones were found to be associated with declines in HvG clones. The relatively low number and heterogeneity of intestinal transplant patients limited the conclusions.

In the case of this clone: Its antigen is currently not known. Qualities for individual bases were not recorded, and no much larger clone is one base off.

The germline V and J ends show losses of 4 bases and 0 bases respectively, and no gene match explains 12 bases of the junction. The CDR3 runs 18 residues from the cysteine to the phenylalanine. The sequence is cut down to CDR3 DNA, 54 bases in frame from base 1. The CDR1 and CDR2 encoded by the germline V gene are SGHRS and YFSETQ. Libraries were built with the immunoSEQ multiplex PCR assay. For most patients, genomic DNA was isolated using the Qiagen DNeasy Blood and Tissue Kit and was shipped frozen to Adaptive Biotechnologies for TCR sequencing. For most patients, genomic DNA was subjected to high-throughput TCR-beta CDR3 sequencing by Adaptive Biotechnologies. In the original analysis: Adaptive's ImmunoSEQ software was the source of the TCR sequencing data for roughly 19 patients, while a few other patients were processed with MiXCR and VDJtools. To correct CD4 versus CD8 sorting errors, any sequence found in both subsets at a frequency ratio below 5:1 was removed. CDR3 nucleotide sequences shared between donor and recipient were removed because the origin of such sequences could not be assigned. Alloreactive clones required at least 2-fold expansion over unstimulated cells and minimum CFSE-low frequency of 0.002% (template counts) or 0.001% (read counts). Mappable clones were those detected in sequenced pre-transplant spleen, lymph node, or MLR CFSE-low populations of the donor or recipient. Cumulative frequency of alloreactive clones was calculated as a percentage of all sequences weighted by copy number. TCRdb took over this immuneACCESS table, retaining in-frame rearrangements with V and J assigned. Such tables are incomplete; in checked studies, under half of the missing clones stem from an unresolved V gene, and the remainder is unexplained. That table is the source of V, J and clone size, and D and trimming were worked out from the DNA. This sample comprises roughly 38,000 clones, 85% to 95% of them detected only once. The ten largest clones add up to about 20% of the sample.

According to the study, the label for this sample's time point signals: cells obtained before transplantation from donor or recipient. CD3+CD4+ and CD3+CD8+ populations were FACS-sorted from unstimulated pre-transplant donor and recipient cells taken from spleen or lymph nodes. In this chain, TRBV5-1 is recombined with TRBJ2-3; TRBD1 matches 9 bases in the middle. Here the sequenced sample was unstimulated CD8+ T cells sorted from spleen or lymph node cells, taken before transplant. The receptor was derived from a human donor who was the organ donor for an intestinal transplant. The bases read TGCGCCAGCAGCGTAACGGGACAGGGAAGACCTAGCACAGATACGCAGTATTTT. This yields the protein CASSVTGQGRPSTDTQYF.